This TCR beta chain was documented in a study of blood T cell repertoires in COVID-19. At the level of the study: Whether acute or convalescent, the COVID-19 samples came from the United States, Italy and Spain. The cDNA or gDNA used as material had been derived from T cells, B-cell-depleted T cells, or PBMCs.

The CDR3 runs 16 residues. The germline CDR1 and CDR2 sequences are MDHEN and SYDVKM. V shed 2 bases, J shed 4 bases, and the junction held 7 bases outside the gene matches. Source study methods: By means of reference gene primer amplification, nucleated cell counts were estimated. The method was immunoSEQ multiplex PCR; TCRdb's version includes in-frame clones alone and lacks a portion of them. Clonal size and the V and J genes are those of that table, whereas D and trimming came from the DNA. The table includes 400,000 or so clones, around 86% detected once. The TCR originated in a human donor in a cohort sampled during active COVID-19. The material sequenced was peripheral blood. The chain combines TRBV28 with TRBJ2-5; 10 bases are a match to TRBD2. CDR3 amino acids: CASSLNPAGGGETQYF. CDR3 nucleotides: TGTGCCAGCAGTTTAAACCCAGCGGGAGGGGGAGAGACCCAGTACTTC.